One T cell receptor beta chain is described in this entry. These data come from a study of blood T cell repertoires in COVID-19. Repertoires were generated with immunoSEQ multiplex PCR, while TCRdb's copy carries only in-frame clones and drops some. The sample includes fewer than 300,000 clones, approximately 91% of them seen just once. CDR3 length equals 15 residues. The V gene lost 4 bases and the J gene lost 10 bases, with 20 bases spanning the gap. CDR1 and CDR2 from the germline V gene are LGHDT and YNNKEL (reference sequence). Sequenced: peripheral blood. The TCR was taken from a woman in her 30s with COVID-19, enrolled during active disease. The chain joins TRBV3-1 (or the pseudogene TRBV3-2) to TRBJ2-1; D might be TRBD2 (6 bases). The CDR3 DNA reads TGTGCCAGCAGCCTTCAAACGGGCGGGAAATGGGAGCAGTTCTTC. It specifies CASSLQTGGKWEQFF.